One and the same sample provided the 14 T cell receptor beta chains below, sequenced in a study of regulatory and conventional T cells in RAG deficiency. The method was immunoSEQ multiplex PCR; TCRdb's version includes in-frame clones alone and lacks a portion of them. The table lists tens of thousands of clones, approximately 96% of them singletons. Blood CD4+ CD25-low CD127-high conventional T cells supplied the genomic DNA template. The same sample was also used in a study of regulatory T cells. Per that paper: The PCR used 52 TRBV and 13 TRBJ primers.

Sequencing used CD25- CD4+ T cells sorted from blood. The receptors originated from a human donor in good health.

V is TRBV2 and J is TRBJ2-5; unclear D gene. The CDR3 sequence is 14 residues long. Trimming pared 3 bases from V and 2 bases from J, leaving 10 bases between. The germline gives CDR1 SNHLY, CDR2 FYNNEI. CDR3 loop: CASSERRSQETQYF. CDR3 coding DNA: TGTGCCAGCAGTGAGCGGCGATCTCAAGAGACCCAGTACTTC.

The chain couples TRBV7-6 to TRBJ1-4; TRBD1 matches 8 bases. Germline V gene lookup returns CDR1 SGHVS and CDR2 FNYEAQ. V was pared by 5 bases and J by 8 bases, with 7 bases of the junction left unmatched. The length of the CDR3 is 14 residues. The CDR3 loop reads CASSLRTGNEKLFF. The CDR3 DNA follows: TGTGCCAGCAGCCTACGGACAGGGAACGAAAAACTGTTTTTT.

This chain connects TRBV19 to TRBJ2-7, with 12 bases identical to TRBD2. V dropped 6 bases and J dropped 2; count of bases not matched to a gene: 5. This CDR3 contains 15 residues. Germline V gives CDR1 LNHDA, CDR2 SQIVND (reference sequence). In DNA, the CDR3 is TGTGCCAGTAGCTCACTAGCGGGGGGCACCTACGAGCAGTACTTC. This encodes CASSSLAGGTYEQYF.

V gene TRBV4-3 combines with J gene TRBJ2-3; a weak D match, TRBD2 (6 bases). Trimming pared 3 bases from V and 0 bases from J, leaving 10 bases between. Per the germline V gene, CDR1 is LGHNA and CDR2 is YSLEER. The CDR3 contains 15 residues. The CDR3 loop reads CASSQQGGSTDTQYF. Here the CDR3 DNA reads TGCGCCAGCAGCCAGCAGGGAGGTAGCACAGATACGCAGTATTTT.

The chain couples TRBV7-7 to TRBJ2-5; 8 bases match TRBD1. The germline CDR1 and CDR2 sequences are SSHAT and FNYEAQ (reference sequence). Trimming removed 3 bases from V and 4 bases from J; junction bases left unmatched: 7. The CDR3 loop spans 15 amino acids. The CDR3 nucleotides read TGTGCCAGCAGCTTTTTGGCAGGGGGCCTAGAGACCCAGTACTTC. It is translated as CASSFLAGGLETQYF.

The chain carries TRBV19 and TRBJ1-1; tentative D call: TRBD1 (6 bases). Trimming cost V 10 bases and J 0 bases, with 18 bases left between them. This CDR3 has 15 residues. Germline values: CDR1 LNHDA, CDR2 SQIVND (reference sequence). The CDR3 sequence: CATTGRAGLNTEAFF. In DNA, the CDR3 is TGTGCCACAACAGGGAGAGCTGGATTGAACACTGAAGCTTTCTTT.

The V gene is TRBV7-9, the J gene TRBJ2-3; 13 bases map to TRBD2. The V gene's germline CDR1 is SEHNR and CDR2 FQNEAQ (reference sequence). The CDR3 is made up of 16 amino acids. V lost 5 bases and J lost 3; bases outside the gene matches: 5. CDR3 sequence reads: CASSRGLAGDTDTQYF. CDR3 bases: TGTGCCAGCAGCCGAGGACTAGCGGGAGATACAGATACGCAGTATTTT.

This chain's CDR3 is CASSLLGSTLNTEAFF. CDR3 in DNA: TGTGCCAGCAGTTTATTAGGGAGTACCCTGAACACTGAAGCTTTCTTT. This chain uses TRBV27 with TRBJ1-1; D gene unclear. CDR3 length: 16 residues. V was pared by 1 base and J by 0 bases, with 12 bases between. Germline lookup yields CDR1 MNHEY and CDR2 SMNVEV (reference sequence).

V usage is TRBV7-2 and J usage is TRBJ1-1, with D possibly matching TRBD1 (6 bases). Germline CDR1 is SGHTA and CDR2 is FQGNSA. The germline V and J ends were trimmed by 0 bases and 6 bases, with 14 bases remaining between them. The CDR3 contains 15 residues. CDR3 DNA: TGTGCCAGCAGCTTAGCGCGGGGGACAACCTCTGAAGCTTTCTTT. This encodes CASSLARGTTSEAFF.

This rearrangement joins TRBV4-1 to TRBJ2-7; possible D gene TRBD2, 5 bases. Trimming took 4 bases from V and 0 from J, leaving 16 bases between them. The CDR3 extends over 16 amino acids. Germline V gene lookup returns CDR1 MGHRA and CDR2 YSYEKL. The CDR3 protein is CASSLIRGSTSYEQYF. DNA of the CDR3: TGCGCCAGCAGCCTCATCCGCGGGTCAACCTCCTACGAGCAGTACTTC.

This chain links TRBV7-8 with TRBJ1-1; 7 positions match TRBD1. The length of the CDR3 is 15 residues. CDR1 SGHVS and CDR2 FQNEAQ come from the germline V gene. The junction had 6 bases not matched to a gene; V was cut back by 5 bases and J by 0 bases. The DNA for the CDR3 is TGTGCCAGCAGCCCAAGGGACAGCTTGAACACTGAAGCTTTCTTT. This codes for CASSPRDSLNTEAFF.

The rearrangement uses TRBV9 and TRBJ1-5; D gene unclear. Germline V lookup: CDR1 SGDLS, CDR2 YYNGEE. The CDR3 runs 14 residues. V lost 0 bases and J lost 1, with 5 bases in between. The CDR3 region has the DNA TGTGCCAGCAGCGTAGACGGGAGCAATCAGCCCCAGCATTTT. Translating gives CASSVDGSNQPQHF.

The rearrangement uses TRBV6-5 and TRBJ1-2; D perhaps matches TRBD1 (5 bases). Trimming stripped 2 bases from V and 2 bases from J, with 15 bases between. The CDR3 consists of 16 residues. CDR1 and CDR2 from the germline V gene are MNHEY and SVGAGI. CDR3 residues: CASSYNPGQGNYGYTF. The CDR3, as DNA: TGTGCCAGCAGTTACAATCCAGGCCAGGGAAACTATGGCTACACCTTC.

The chain joins TRBV11-1 to TRBJ2-3; TRBD2 aligns across 12 bases. The CDR3 covers 16 residues. CDR1 is SGHAT and CDR2 is FQDESV in the germline V gene (reference sequence). The V gene end was trimmed by 5 bases and the J gene end by 5 bases; junction bases not matched to a gene: 8. The CDR3 here is CASSQGLAGLGDTQYF. For the CDR3, the DNA is TGTGCCAGCAGCCAGGGACTAGCGGGCCTGGGAGATACGCAGTATTTT. Complete variable domain (other parts from reference TRBV11-1 and TRBJ2-3): EAEVAQSPRYKITEKSQAVAFWCDPISGHATLYWYRQILGQGPELLVQFQDESVVDDSQLPKDRFSAERLKGVDSTLKIQPAELGDSAMYLCASSQGLAGLGDTQYFGPGTRLTVL.